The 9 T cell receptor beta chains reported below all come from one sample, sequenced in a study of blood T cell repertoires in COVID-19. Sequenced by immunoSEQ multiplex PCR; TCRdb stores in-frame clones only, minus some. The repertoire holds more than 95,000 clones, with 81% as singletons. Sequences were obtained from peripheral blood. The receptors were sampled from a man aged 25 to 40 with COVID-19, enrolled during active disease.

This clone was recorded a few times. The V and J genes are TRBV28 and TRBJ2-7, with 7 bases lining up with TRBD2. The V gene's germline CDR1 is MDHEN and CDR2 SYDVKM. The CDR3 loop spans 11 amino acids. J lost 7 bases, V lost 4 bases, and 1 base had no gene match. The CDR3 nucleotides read TGTGCCAGCAGTTGGGGAGGGGAGCAGTACTTC. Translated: CASSWGGEQYF. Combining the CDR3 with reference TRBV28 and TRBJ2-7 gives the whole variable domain DVKVTQSSRYLVKRTGEKVFLECVQDMDHENMFWYRQDPGLGLRLIYFSYDVKMKEKGDIPEGYSVSREKKERFSLILESASTNQTSMYLCASSWGGEQYFGPGTRLTVT.

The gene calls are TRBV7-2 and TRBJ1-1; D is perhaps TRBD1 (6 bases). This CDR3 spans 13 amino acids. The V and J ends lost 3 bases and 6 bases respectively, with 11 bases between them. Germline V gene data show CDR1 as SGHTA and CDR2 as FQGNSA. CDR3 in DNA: TGTGCCAGCAGCTTTGGACAGCCGGCTGAAGCTTTCTTT. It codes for CASSFGQPAEAFF. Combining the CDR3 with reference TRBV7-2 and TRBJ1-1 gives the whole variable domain GAGVSQSPSNKVTEKGKDVELRCDPISGHTALYWYRQSLGQGLEFLIYFQGNSAPDKSGLPSDRFSAERTGGSVSTLTIQRTQQEDSAVYLCASSFGQPAEAFFGQGTRLTVV.

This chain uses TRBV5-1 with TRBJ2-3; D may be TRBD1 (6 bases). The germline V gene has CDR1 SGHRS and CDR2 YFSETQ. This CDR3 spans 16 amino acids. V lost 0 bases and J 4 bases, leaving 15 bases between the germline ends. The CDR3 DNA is TGCGCCAGCAGCTTGGTTGCAGGGACAAAAGCAGATACGCAGTATTTT. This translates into CASSLVAGTKADTQYF.

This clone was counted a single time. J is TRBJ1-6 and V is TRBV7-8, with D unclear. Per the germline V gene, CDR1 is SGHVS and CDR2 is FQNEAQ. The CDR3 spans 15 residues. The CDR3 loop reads CATKAAGVDNSPLHF. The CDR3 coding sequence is TGTGCGACAAAGGCCGCCGGGGTCGATAATTCACCCCTCCACTTT.

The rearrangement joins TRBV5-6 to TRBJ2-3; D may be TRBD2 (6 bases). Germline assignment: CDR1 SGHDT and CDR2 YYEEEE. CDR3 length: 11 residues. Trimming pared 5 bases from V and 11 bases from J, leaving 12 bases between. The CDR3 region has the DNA TGTGCCAGCAGTACGGGAGTTTGGCAGTATTTT. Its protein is CASSTGVWQYF.

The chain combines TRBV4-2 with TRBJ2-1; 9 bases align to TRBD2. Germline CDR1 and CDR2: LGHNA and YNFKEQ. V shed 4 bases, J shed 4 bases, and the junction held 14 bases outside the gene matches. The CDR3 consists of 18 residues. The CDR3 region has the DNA TGTGCCAGCAGCCGAGAAGGAACAGCGACTAGCGGATACAATGAGCAGTTCTTC. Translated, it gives CASSREGTATSGYNEQFF.

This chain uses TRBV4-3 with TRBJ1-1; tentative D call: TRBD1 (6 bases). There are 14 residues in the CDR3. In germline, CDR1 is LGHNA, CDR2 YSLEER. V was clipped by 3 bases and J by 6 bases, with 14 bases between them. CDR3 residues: CASSHGTMQSEAFF. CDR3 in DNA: TGCGCCAGCAGCCATGGGACAATGCAGTCTGAAGCTTTCTTT.

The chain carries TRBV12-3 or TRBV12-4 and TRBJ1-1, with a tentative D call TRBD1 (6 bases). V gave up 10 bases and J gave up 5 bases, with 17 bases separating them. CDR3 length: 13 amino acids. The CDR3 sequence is CAIQQGIRTEAFF. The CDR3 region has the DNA TGTGCCATCCAACAGGGAATAAGAACTGAAGCTTTCTTT.

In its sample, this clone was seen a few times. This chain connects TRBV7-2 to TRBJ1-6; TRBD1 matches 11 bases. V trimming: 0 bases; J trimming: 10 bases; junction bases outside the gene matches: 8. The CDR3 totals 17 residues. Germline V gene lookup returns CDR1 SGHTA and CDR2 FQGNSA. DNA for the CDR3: TGTGCCAGCAGCTTAGCGCCCTATTGGACAGGGGGCTCACCCCTCCACTTT. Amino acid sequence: CASSLAPYWTGGSPLHF.